Presented here are 10 T cell receptor beta chains from one specimen sequenced in a study of blood T cell repertoires in COVID-19. Sequencing used immunoSEQ multiplex PCR; TCRdb keeps in-frame clones, though not all of them. This sample has about 99,000 clones; nearly 90% occur once, and the top ten carry approximately 3.1%. The sequenced sample consisted of peripheral blood. The origin of the receptors is a middle-aged man in a cohort sampled during active COVID-19.

DNA for the CDR3: TGTGCCAGCAGCTTATCGGAGGATAGACGAACAGATACGCAGTATTTT. This gives the protein CASSLSEDRRTDTQYF. The gene calls are TRBV7-2 and TRBJ2-3; D might be TRBD2 (5 bases). Germline CDR1 and CDR2: SGHTA and FQGNSA. Trimming cost V 2 bases and J 3 bases, with 15 bases left between them. There are 16 residues in the CDR3.

This chain connects TRBV19 to TRBJ2-5; tentative D call: TRBD2 (6 bases). The CDR3 totals 15 residues. CDR1 and CDR2 from the germline V gene are LNHDA and SQIVND (reference sequence). The ends were cut back, 5 bases at V and 7 bases at J, with 20 bases in the middle. The CDR3 loop reads CASSLAWRGGGTQYF. Written as DNA, the CDR3 is TGTGCCAGTAGTCTCGCTTGGAGGGGCGGTGGGACCCAGTACTTC.

The chain links TRBV24-1 to TRBJ2-7; TRBD1 might be the D (6 bases). The CDR3 is 13 residues long. The germline CDR1 and CDR2 sequences are KGHDR and SFDVKD. V was shortened by 7 bases and J by 6 bases, with 15 bases between the two germline ends. In nucleotides, the CDR3 is TGTGCCACCAGCCCCGCAACAGGGCTCGAGCAGTACTTC. Translated: CATSPATGLEQYF.

Turning to this clone: Its ends do not fully match the called genes, so a read error is possible. The rearrangement joins TRBV6-6 to TRBJ2-2, with D possibly being TRBD1 (6 bases). There are 12 residues in the CDR3. Germline values: CDR1 MNHNY, CDR2 SVGAGI (reference sequence). The CDR3 bases are TGTGCCAGCAACCAAGGAGAAAGACAGGAAGCATTT. As protein: CASNQGERQEAF.

V and J are TRBV4-3 and TRBJ2-1; 12 positions match TRBD2. Germline V gene sequence: CDR1 LGHNA, CDR2 YSLEER. The CDR3 extends over 15 amino acids. The V segment lost 1 base and the J segment 12 bases; nucleotides outside the gene matches: 7. The CDR3 loop is CASSQGLAGALWQFF. The CDR3 region has the DNA TGCGCCAGCAGCCAAGGACTAGCGGGGGCCCTATGGCAGTTCTTC.

In regard to this clone: One end of the junction does not line up with germline, which may come from a read error. At the DNA level, this CDR3 is encoded by other sequences in the same sample as well. V usage is TRBV24-1 and J usage is TRBJ1-2, with 8 bases fitting TRBD1. Per germline, CDR1 KGHDR and CDR2 SFDVKD. This CDR3 contains 17 residues. The CDR3 nucleotides are TGTGCCACCAGTGATCCAACAGCCAGGGGGCAAAGCTATGGCTATACCTTC. Protein sequence: CATSDPTARGQSYGYTF.

This rearrangement joins TRBV5-5 to TRBJ2-2, with a weak D call TRBD2 (5 bases). V was pared by 0 bases and J by 3 bases, with 9 bases between. CDR3 size: 15 residues. Per the germline V gene, CDR1 is SGHKS and CDR2 is YYEKEE (reference sequence). The CDR3 is CASSLAVRDTGELFF. The DNA for the CDR3 is TGTGCCAGCAGCTTGGCCGTGCGGGACACCGGGGAGCTGTTTTTT.

This sequence joins TRBV27 and TRBJ2-1, with 13 bases matching TRBD2. The length of the CDR3 is 16 residues. The V gene's germline CDR1 is MNHEY and CDR2 SMNVEV (reference sequence). J gave up 10 bases and V 2 bases, and 8 bases lay outside the gene matches. The CDR3 is CASSLKTSGGPGEQFF. The CDR3 bases are TGTGCCAGCAGTTTAAAGACTAGCGGGGGGCCGGGGGAGCAGTTCTTC.

This chain connects TRBV19 to TRBJ1-1; 7 positions match TRBD1. The V and J ends lost 5 bases and 6 bases, in that order; junction bases with no gene match: 21. The CDR3 loop spans 18 amino acids. CDR1 LNHDA and CDR2 SQIVND come from the germline V gene (reference sequence). The CDR3 region has the DNA TGTGCCAGTAGTTTCCTCCCGACAGGGACTCCCCAAGCGGCTGAAGCTTTCTTT. Translating it yields CASSFLPTGTPQAAEAFF.

This chain joins TRBV6-1 and TRBJ2-5; maybe TRBD2 (6 bases). Trimming left V 4 bases short and J 3 bases short, with 18 bases between. From germline, CDR1 is MNHNS and CDR2 SASEGT. The CDR3 covers 16 residues. CDR3 bases: TGTGCCAGCAGTGGACTAGGCGGACCACAAAAAGAGACCCAGTACTTC. Translating gives CASSGLGGPQKETQYF.